This T cell receptor beta chain was captured in a study of response to subunit inactivated influenza vaccine. CDR1 and CDR2 (germline): KGHDR, SFDVKD. V was shortened by 11 bases and J by 2 bases, with 17 bases between the two germline ends. This CDR3 region has 14 residues. General study findings and limits: The authors suggested that every seasonal influenza vaccination recruits few new T cells.

Each CDR3 protein is one row after TCRdb ran MiXCR on the RT-PCR reads. The sample holds over 650,000 distinct CDR3 sequences; around 18% are singletons and the top ten take roughly 11%. This clonotype was seen at least ten times. The antigen is not known. The sample was PBMCs from blood, taken 4 to 6 days after vaccination. This sequence originates from a man in his fifties or sixties who received an inactivated influenza vaccine. The chain carries TRBV24-1 and TRBJ2-5; D might be TRBD1 (5 bases). This CDR3 reads CAIGARDGQETQYF. The CDR3 region has the DNA TGTGCCATCGGAGCCAGGGATGGGCAAGAGACCCAGTACTTC.